This T cell receptor beta chain originates from a study of T cell responses to AZD1222 COVID-19 vaccine (dated by TCRdb to the early 2020s). As for the study more broadly: AZD1222 recipients whose second dose came at about 4 weeks and those whose second dose came at about 12 weeks were combined into one group, since spike-specific TCR depth and breadth did not differ between the two schedules. TCR sequencing covered fewer than 250 trial participants: 200 to 220 given two doses of AZD1222 and approximately 26 given two doses of MenACWY control vaccine. Trial participants were enrolled by age into 18-55, 56-69 and 70-plus year subgroups, with 148, 28 and 57 TCR-sequenced participants respectively. The paper's findings and limits, for the study overall: A significant rise in spike-specific TCR breadth and depth was observed after two AZD1222 doses relative to day 0 and relative to MenACWY recipients. Vaccine-associated CD4 TCRs spanned the whole spike protein, with dominant responses in regions 160-218 and 743-854. Participants were mostly white British, with more females than males. The authors suggested clonal diversity may have been underestimated. The 56-69-year group was small, and its depth increase did not reach significance, likely because of low power. Conclusions about previously exposed vaccinees were limited because only six AZD1222 recipients were SARS-CoV-2 seropositive at baseline. No day 14 peak-response samples were available, so repertoires were characterized only after the peak T cell response. Epitopes outside the regions mutated in the B.1.351 and B.1.1.7 variants were reportedly recognized by nearly half of the unique spike-specific TCRs.

Reading the label with the study, this specimen's time point is: baseline before first vaccination. Vaccinee samples were obtained from the UK trials COV001 and COV002, which included a single-blind randomized controlled phase 2/3 trial of AZD1222 (ChAdOx1 nCoV-19) in healthy adults. Trial participant PBMC samples were collected at day 0 and day 28 after the second dose for TCRbeta chain sequencing. The CDR3 regions of human TCRbeta chains were analyzed by immunosequencing. Per the original workflow: Repertoire TCRs were checked for matches against a reference library of SARS-CoV-2-specific TCRs that had been generated using the MIRA antigen-specificity platform. Breadth was defined as the fraction of unique TCRs that were SARS-CoV-2-associated. Depth was defined as the fraction of total T cells that were SARS-CoV-2-associated. Each spike-specific TCR was assigned to its reactive spike region and to a CD4 or CD8 class using the MIRA data. Log10-transformed breadth and depth values were compared by one-way ANOVA with Sidak's multiple comparisons tests. TCRdb took over this immuneACCESS table, retaining in-frame rearrangements with V and J assigned. Such tables are incomplete; in checked studies, under half of the missing clones stem from an unresolved V gene, and the remainder is unexplained. V, J and clone size are taken as reported in that table, and D and trimming were inferred from the DNA itself. Recorded for this sample are about 140,000 clones; roughly 92% of them occurred a single time. 2% to 2.5% of the sample is taken by the ten largest.

The CDR3 sequence holds 12 residues, the cysteine and phenylalanine included. Only the CDR3 DNA is retained, 36 bases long and in frame from the first base. V was cut back by 3 bases and J by 7 bases, leaving a gap of 6 bases between them. CDR1 KGHSH and CDR2 LQKENI are derived from the germline V gene. In regard to this clone: Its specific antigen is unknown. Base-call qualities are not available, and no considerably larger clone is one nucleotide away.

This sequence originates from an adult in good health. Material: peripheral blood, obtained on day 0 of AZD1222 vaccination. The V gene is TRBV18 and the J gene is TRBJ2-2, with the D segment identity uncertain. The CDR3 protein sequence reads: CASSPFLGELFF. The nucleotides read TGTGCCAGCTCACCGTTTCTCGGGGAGCTGTTTTTT. The full variable domain, with segments outside the CDR3 supplied by the reference TRBV18 and TRBJ2-2 proteins, appears as NAGVMQNPRHLVRRRGQEARLRCSPMKGHSHVYWYRQLPEEGLKFMVYLQKENIIDESGMPKERFSAEFPKEGPSILRIQQVVRGDSAAYFCASSPFLGELFFGEGSRLTVL.